This is a list of T cell receptor beta chains from one sample in a study of radiotherapy plus CTLA-4 blockade in lung cancer. The protocol was immunoSEQ multiplex PCR, while the TCRdb copy is restricted to in-frame clones and leaves out a portion. The repertoire holds around 44,000 clones, with 60% to 80% as singletons. The source was peripheral blood, collected from a patient treated with radiotherapy plus ipilimumab. The source of these receptors is a human donor with non-small cell lung cancer whose response to radiotherapy plus ipilimumab could not be evaluated. Both conserved end residues are part of each CDR3. Each record gives: J gene, clone size, V gene, CDR3 protein. The size entry is marked missing in some rows and otherwise reads once, few, many or a size class.

J gene: TRBJ2-3; clone size: few; V gene: TRBV6-6; CDR3 protein: CASRDRGQGNTQYF
J gene: TRBJ1-6; clone size: -; V gene: TRBV2; CDR3 protein: CASTVRENSPLHF
J gene: TRBJ2-7; clone size: -; V gene: TRBV19; CDR3 protein: CASSPGTGESYEQYF
J gene: TRBJ1-4; clone size: -; V gene: TRBV2; CDR3 protein: CASSVIGRGSNEKLFF
J gene: TRBJ1-5; clone size: -; V gene: TRBV28; CDR3 protein: CASSLAQGASNQPQHF
J gene: TRBJ2-1; clone size: -; V gene: TRBV11-3; CDR3 protein: CASSPSWSGGRVTEQFF
J gene: TRBJ2-2; clone size: -; V gene: TRBV2; CDR3 protein: CASIKTSGGGGELFF
J gene: TRBJ2-1; clone size: once; V gene: TRBV9; CDR3 protein: CASTRGPTYNEQFF
J gene: TRBJ1-1; clone size: -; V gene: TRBV18; CDR3 protein: CASSPTGQNTEAFF
J gene: TRBJ2-3; clone size: -; V gene: TRBV7-3; CDR3 protein: CASSLELARSTDTQYF
J gene: TRBJ2-7; clone size: -; V gene: TRBV15; CDR3 protein: CATSSQYSGQYF
J gene: TRBJ1-2; clone size: -; V gene: TRBV5-4; CDR3 protein: CASRYRGRYGYTF
J gene: TRBJ1-3; clone size: -; V gene: TRBV29-1; CDR3 protein: CSVEFWGGLSGNTIYF
J gene: TRBJ1-6; clone size: -; V gene: TRBV27; CDR3 protein: CASSGRVGNSPLHF
J gene: TRBJ1-5; clone size: medium-sized; V gene: TRBV28; CDR3 protein: CASSLIGGNQPQHF
J gene: TRBJ2-7; clone size: -; V gene: TRBV11-2; CDR3 protein: CASSYKSSGTGSREQYF
J gene: TRBJ2-7; clone size: -; V gene: TRBV6-5; CDR3 protein: CASSLTGTGFWQYF
J gene: TRBJ2-7; clone size: -; V gene: TRBV27; CDR3 protein: CASSFGTRGYEQYF
J gene: TRBJ2-4; clone size: -; V gene: TRBV7-9; CDR3 protein: CASSSTEGLGIQYF
J gene: TRBJ2-7; clone size: few; V gene: TRBV11-2; CDR3 protein: CASSRLGAVQYF
J gene: TRBJ1-6; clone size: -; V gene: TRBV6-5; CDR3 protein: CASRGEVLSSPLHF
J gene: TRBJ2-2; clone size: -; V gene: TRBV9; CDR3 protein: CASRPGANTGELFF
J gene: TRBJ2-7; clone size: -; V gene: TRBV4-1; CDR3 protein: CASSQGRGQTYEQYF
J gene: TRBJ1-5; clone size: once; V gene: TRBV29-1; CDR3 protein: CSVRVGNQPQHF
J gene: TRBJ2-5; clone size: few; V gene: TRBV2; CDR3 protein: CASRTGTAAQETQYF
J gene: TRBJ2-3; clone size: -; V gene: TRBV5-1; CDR3 protein: CASSTSGAADTQYF
J gene: TRBJ2-1; clone size: -; V gene: TRBV9; CDR3 protein: CASSSGLAAYNEQFF
J gene: TRBJ1-4; clone size: -; V gene: TRBV20-1; CDR3 protein: CSASMDRRLFF
J gene: TRBJ1-4; clone size: -; V gene: TRBV11-1; CDR3 protein: CASSPVGGATNEKLFF
J gene: TRBJ1-1; clone size: -; V gene: TRBV27; CDR3 protein: CASSLWGGFEGMNTEAFF
J gene: TRBJ2-3; clone size: -; V gene: TRBV29-1; CDR3 protein: CSVDGTSGGSTDTQYF
J gene: TRBJ2-1; clone size: -; V gene: TRBV4-2; CDR3 protein: CASSQEPRSNEQFF
J gene: TRBJ2-7; clone size: -; V gene: TRBV27; CDR3 protein: CASSVSGLTYEQYF
J gene: TRBJ1-1; clone size: few; V gene: TRBV7-8; CDR3 protein: CASKKAGMSGYTEAFF
J gene: TRBJ1-1; clone size: -; V gene: TRBV5-1; CDR3 protein: CASSLNRVHEAFF
J gene: TRBJ2-5; clone size: -; V gene: TRBV5-1; CDR3 protein: CASSLGGTGEETQYF
J gene: TRBJ1-2; clone size: -; V gene: TRBV7-2; CDR3 protein: CASSYTGHYGYTF
J gene: TRBJ2-1; clone size: -; V gene: TRBV4-1; CDR3 protein: CASSQDLKGETSGNEQFF
J gene: TRBJ1-2; clone size: -; V gene: TRBV5-8; CDR3 protein: CASSRQGAFGYTF
J gene: TRBJ2-1; clone size: -; V gene: TRBV6-7; CDR3 protein: CASSGTGTSGSGWWEQFF
J gene: TRBJ1-2; clone size: -; V gene: TRBV7-2; CDR3 protein: CASSLAGQGTNYGYTF
J gene: TRBJ1-2; clone size: -; V gene: TRBV7-9; CDR3 protein: CASSLHDRPYGYTF
J gene: TRBJ2-1; clone size: -; V gene: TRBV18; CDR3 protein: CASSPLAGSSYNEQFF
J gene: TRBJ1-2; clone size: few; V gene: TRBV5-5; CDR3 protein: CASSLDFYGYTF
J gene: TRBJ2-1; clone size: once; V gene: TRBV5-1; CDR3 protein: CASSLLTSGGAGEQFF
J gene: TRBJ2-5; clone size: once; V gene: TRBV18; CDR3 protein: CASSAGLAGEETQYF
J gene: TRBJ2-1; clone size: -; V gene: TRBV19; CDR3 protein: CASRVLGGSYNEQFF
J gene: TRBJ2-7; clone size: -; V gene: TRBV7-9; CDR3 protein: CASSSDRAAIGEQYF
J gene: TRBJ2-1; clone size: -; V gene: TRBV7-2; CDR3 protein: CASSRGLAYNEQFF
J gene: TRBJ2-7; clone size: -; V gene: TRBV2; CDR3 protein: CASSQYRESEQYF
J gene: TRBJ2-2; clone size: -; V gene: TRBV5-1; CDR3 protein: CASSLMGGTTGELFF
J gene: -; clone size: -; V gene: TRBV6-5; CDR3 protein: CASSSQTGPSYEQYF
J gene: TRBJ1-5; clone size: -; V gene: TRBV19; CDR3 protein: CASSIVLQGRSNQPQHF
J gene: TRBJ2-7; clone size: -; V gene: TRBV30; CDR3 protein: CAWTERENYEQYF